The 22 T cell receptor beta chains below come from one sample, sequenced in a study of OX40 agonist ivuxolimab in advanced cancers. Produced via immunoSEQ multiplex PCR; TCRdb's table is partial and in-frame only. The sample lists about 35,000 clones, roughly 84% seen once, with less than 2% in the top ten. This material consisted of CD4+ or CD8+ T cells sorted from blood, taken in a trial of the OX40 agonist ivuxolimab. These receptors all come from an adult with an advanced solid tumor such as melanoma, head and neck, liver or kidney cancer.

This clone appeared a single time. V is TRBV7-7 and J is TRBJ1-3; 9 bases are shared with TRBD1. Germline CDR1 SSHAT, CDR2 FNYEAQ (reference sequence). CDR3 length: 15 residues. V was clipped by 5 bases and J by 3 bases; unmatched bases: 5. The DNA of the CDR3 is TGTGCCAGCAGCCCCGGGACAGGGAATGGAAACACCATATATTTT. The encoded protein is CASSPGTGNGNTIYF.

The chain has TRBV7-8 and TRBJ2-2, with 10 bases that match TRBD2. This CDR3 has 20 residues. In germline, CDR1 is SGHVS, CDR2 FQNEAQ. V was pared by 5 bases and J by 0 bases, with 15 bases of the junction left unmatched. The CDR3, as DNA: TGTGCCAGCAGCCTGGGACTAGCGAAACTTTCCGGAACGAACACCGGGGAGCTGTTTTTT. The encoded protein is CASSLGLAKLSGTNTGELFF.

The chain recombines TRBV6-1 with TRBJ1-2; D is undetermined. This CDR3 has 16 amino acids. Trimming removed 0 bases at V and 6 bases at J, with 17 bases between. Germline-derived CDR1 and CDR2 are MNHNS and SASEGT. CDR3 region: CASSEAGSIPRDGYTF. CDR3 nucleotide sequence: TGTGCCAGCAGTGAAGCTGGTTCTATACCAAGGGATGGCTACACCTTC.

This chain links TRBV5-4 with TRBJ2-7, with TRBD1 matching over 7 bases. V gave up 4 bases and J gave up 2 bases; unmatched junction bases: 9. There are 15 residues in the CDR3. Germline CDR1 reads SGHNT; CDR2 reads YYREEE (reference sequence). CDR3 sequence (DNA): TGTGCCAGCAGCCTCCCGTACCAGGGGGCCTACGAGCAGTACTTC. It is translated as CASSLPYQGAYEQYF.

This chain links TRBV2 with TRBJ2-1; 8 bases agree with TRBD1. The CDR3 consists of 15 residues. The junction had 9 bases not matched to a gene; V was cut back by 6 bases and J by 5 bases. Germline V gives CDR1 SNHLY, CDR2 FYNNEI. CDR3: CASSRQGAAHNEQFF. As DNA, the CDR3 is TGTGCCAGCAGCCGGCAGGGGGCGGCTCACAATGAGCAGTTCTTC.

This sequence joins TRBV7-2 and TRBJ2-5; the D call may be TRBD1 or TRBD2 (5 bases each). The assigned J gene may be wrong: the sequence end matches TRBJ2-7 better. The CDR3 consists of 15 residues. Germline CDR1 SGHTA, CDR2 FQGNSA. In DNA, the CDR3 is TGTGCCAGCAGTTCAACCCGGGACCCCTCCTACGAGCAGTACTTC. Its translation: CASSSTRDPSYEQYF.

V is TRBV6-5 and J is TRBJ1-2, with D possibly matching TRBD1 (6 bases). CDR1 MNHEY and CDR2 SVGAGI come from the germline V gene. V was pared by 4 bases and J by 6 bases, with 18 bases between. The CDR3 is 15 residues long. The CDR3 sequence: CASSSRQAPSDGYTF. The CDR3 DNA is TGTGCCAGCAGTTCGAGACAGGCCCCCAGTGATGGCTACACCTTC.

The chain recombines TRBV6-5 with TRBJ2-5; D unresolved. CDR1 MNHEY and CDR2 SVGAGI come from the germline V gene. The CDR3 length is 14 residues. The ends were cut back, 1 base at V and 3 bases at J, with 9 bases in the middle. DNA of the CDR3: TGTGCCAGCAGTTACTATGACGCAAAAGAGACCCAGTACTTC. Translating it yields CASSYYDAKETQYF.

This chain connects TRBV28 to TRBJ2-1; a possible D gene is TRBD2 (6 bases). The CDR3 has 17 residues. Germline CDR1 reads MDHEN; CDR2 reads SYDVKM. The V end lost 7 bases, the J end lost 1 base, and 20 bases lay between the germline ends. The CDR3 coding sequence is TGTGCCAGCAAGGAGCGGACTACATCCCATTCCTACAATGAGCAGTTCTTC. Protein product: CASKERTTSHSYNEQFF.

CDR3 sequence (DNA): TGTGCCAGCAGTGACTTTGGGACGCAGCAGTATTTT. It codes for CASSDFGTQQYF. V gene TRBV6-4 combines with J gene TRBJ2-3; tentatively, D is TRBD1 or TRBD2 (5 bases each). With 1 base removed from V and 11 bases from J, the gap between germline ends came to 10 bases. The germline V gene has CDR1 MRHNA and CDR2 SNTAGT. The CDR3 runs 12 residues.

The chain recombines TRBV14 with TRBJ1-2; TRBD1 might be the D (5 bases). Germline CDR1 reads SGHDN; CDR2 reads FVKESK. V shed 4 bases and J shed 4 bases, with 13 bases lying between them. The CDR3 spans 14 residues. The CDR3 reads CASSPWDGAYGYTF. CDR3 DNA sequence: TGTGCCAGCAGCCCCTGGGACGGCGCCTATGGCTACACCTTC.

This clone was counted a few times. The chain combines TRBV5-6 with TRBJ2-3, with 11 bases matching TRBD2. In germline, CDR1 is SGHDT, CDR2 YYEEEE. CDR3 length: 16 residues. V gave up 4 bases and J gave up 0 bases; unmatched junction bases: 4. The CDR3 region is CASSLGLAVSTDTQYF. The DNA of the CDR3 is TGTGCCAGCAGCCTGGGACTAGCGGTGAGCACAGATACGCAGTATTTT.

In this sample, this clone turned up once. This chain joins TRBV27 and TRBJ1-6; D gene ambiguous. Trimming removed 7 bases from V and 0 bases from J, with 10 bases in between. CDR1 is MNHEY and CDR2 is SMNVEV in the germline V gene (reference sequence). The CDR3 loop spans 15 amino acids. CDR3 residues: CASKRESSYNSPLHF. CDR3 DNA sequence: TGTGCCAGCAAAAGGGAAAGCTCCTATAATTCACCCCTCCACTTT.

The J gene is TRBJ1-4, the V gene TRBV7-9, with 7 bases matching TRBD1. Germline loops: CDR1 SEHNR, CDR2 FQNEAQ (reference sequence). The CDR3 runs to 14 residues. V lost 4 bases, J lost 5 bases, and 4 bases stayed unmatched. CDR3 protein: CASSSGTENEKLFF. The DNA of the CDR3 is TGTGCCAGCAGCTCCGGGACAGAGAATGAAAAACTGTTTTTT.

V gene TRBV7-2 combines with J gene TRBJ2-7; 9 positions match TRBD1. CDR3 length equals 15 residues. V was clipped by 2 bases and J by 6 bases; unmatched bases: 8. The germline gives CDR1 SGHTA, CDR2 FQGNSA. The CDR3 coding sequence is TGTGCCAGCAGCTTATCCGTGACAGGGGGTCTCGAGCAGTACTTC. It translates to CASSLSVTGGLEQYF.

This chain uses TRBV2 with TRBJ2-1; possibly TRBD2 for D (5 bases). V lost 1 base to trimming and J lost 2 bases, with 15 bases between them. There are 17 residues in the CDR3. Germline V gene data show CDR1 as SNHLY and CDR2 as FYNNEI. CDR3 sequence reads: CASSEDGIGNTYNEQFF. In DNA, the CDR3 is TGTGCCAGCAGTGAAGATGGTATCGGGAACACCTACAATGAGCAGTTCTTC.

This rearrangement joins TRBV2 to TRBJ1-2; 7 bases agree with TRBD1. V trimming: 3 bases; J trimming: 8 bases; junction bases outside the gene matches: 21. The CDR3 extends over 18 amino acids. The germline V gene has CDR1 SNHLY and CDR2 FYNNEI. The CDR3 reads CASSDRPDRSQVPYGYTF. The CDR3 DNA sequence: TGTGCCAGCAGTGACCGACCGGACAGGTCCCAGGTTCCCTACGGCTACACCTTC.

This clone is categorized as medium-sized (0.01 to 0.1%). The chain links TRBV7-9 to TRBJ2-2; TRBD1 or TRBD2 may be the D gene (5 bases each). The germline gives CDR1 SEHNR, CDR2 FQNEAQ (reference sequence). The CDR3 has 14 amino acids. Trimming shortened V by 6 bases and J by 6 bases, and 14 bases separated the two germline ends. The CDR3 sequence is CASRLGTTSGELFF. Here the CDR3 DNA reads TGTGCCAGCAGACTCGGGACGACCTCCGGGGAGCTGTTTTTT.

This clone was seen a few times. The rearrangement links TRBV25-1 to TRBJ1-4; D remains ambiguous. CDR3 length equals 13 residues. Trimming stripped 4 bases from V and 5 bases from J, with 8 bases between. Germline lookup yields CDR1 MGHDK and CDR2 SYGVNS. CDR3 sequence reads: CASSGQVNEKLFF. CDR3 coding DNA: TGTGCCAGCAGTGGGCAGGTGAATGAAAAACTGTTTTTT.

This chain connects TRBV5-1 to TRBJ1-1; D remains unclear. Germline CDR1 SGHRS, CDR2 YFSETQ. The CDR3 spans 14 residues. V was shortened by 3 bases and J by 0 bases, with 9 bases between the two germline ends. CDR3 protein: CASSSDNMNTEAFF. DNA for the CDR3: TGCGCCAGCAGCTCCGACAACATGAACACTGAAGCTTTCTTT.

The V and J genes are TRBV5-5 and TRBJ2-7, with a tentative D call TRBD1 (6 bases). Germline V gene lookup returns CDR1 SGHKS and CDR2 YYEKEE (reference sequence). With 4 bases removed from V and 3 bases from J, the gap between germline ends came to 14 bases. There are 14 residues in the CDR3. The CDR3 loop reads CASSPGTRNYEQYF. CDR3 bases: TGTGCCAGCAGCCCCGGGACACGGAACTACGAGCAGTACTTC. Full variable domain (outside the CDR3, taken from reference TRBV5-5 and TRBJ2-7): DAGVTQSPTHLIKTRGQQVTLRCSPISGHKSVSWYQQVLGQGPQFIFQYYEKEERGRGNFPDRFSARQFPNYSSELNVNALLLGDSALYLCASSPGTRNYEQYFGPGTRLTVT.

The chain links TRBV7-3 to TRBJ2-1; D remains unclear. The CDR3 is 14 residues long. The germline V and J ends were trimmed by 4 bases and 0 bases, with 7 bases remaining between them. The V gene's germline CDR1 is SGHTA and CDR2 FQGTGA. The CDR3 loop reads CASSSDSSYNEQFF. The CDR3 nucleotides read TGTGCCAGCAGCTCAGACTCCTCCTACAATGAGCAGTTCTTC. Complete variable domain (other parts from reference TRBV7-3 and TRBJ2-1): GAGVSQTPSNKVTEKGKYVELRCDPISGHTALYWYRQSLGQGPEFLIYFQGTGAADDSGLPNDRFFAVRPEGSVSTLKIQRTERGDSAVYLCASSSDSSYNEQFFGPGTRLTVL.